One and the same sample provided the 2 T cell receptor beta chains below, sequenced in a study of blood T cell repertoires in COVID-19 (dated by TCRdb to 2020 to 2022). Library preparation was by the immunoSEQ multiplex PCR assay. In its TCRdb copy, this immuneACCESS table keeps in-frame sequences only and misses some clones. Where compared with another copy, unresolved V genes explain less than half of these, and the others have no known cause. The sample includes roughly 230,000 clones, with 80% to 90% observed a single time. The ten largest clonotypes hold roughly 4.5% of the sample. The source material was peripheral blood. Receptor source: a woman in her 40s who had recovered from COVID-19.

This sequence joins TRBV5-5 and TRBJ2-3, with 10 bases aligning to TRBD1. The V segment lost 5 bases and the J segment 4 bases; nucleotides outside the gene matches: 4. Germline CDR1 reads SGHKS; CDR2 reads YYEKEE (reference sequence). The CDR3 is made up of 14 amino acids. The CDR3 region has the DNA TGTGCCAGCAGTACCGGGACAGGGGCAGATACGCAGTATTTT. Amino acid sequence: CASSTGTGADTQYF.

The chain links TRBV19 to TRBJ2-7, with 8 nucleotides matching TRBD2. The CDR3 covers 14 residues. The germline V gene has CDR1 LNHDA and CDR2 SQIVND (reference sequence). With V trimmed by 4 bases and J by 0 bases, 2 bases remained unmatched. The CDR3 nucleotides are TGTGCCAGTAGTAACGCGGGGGGCTCCTACGAGCAGTACTTC. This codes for CASSNAGGSYEQYF.